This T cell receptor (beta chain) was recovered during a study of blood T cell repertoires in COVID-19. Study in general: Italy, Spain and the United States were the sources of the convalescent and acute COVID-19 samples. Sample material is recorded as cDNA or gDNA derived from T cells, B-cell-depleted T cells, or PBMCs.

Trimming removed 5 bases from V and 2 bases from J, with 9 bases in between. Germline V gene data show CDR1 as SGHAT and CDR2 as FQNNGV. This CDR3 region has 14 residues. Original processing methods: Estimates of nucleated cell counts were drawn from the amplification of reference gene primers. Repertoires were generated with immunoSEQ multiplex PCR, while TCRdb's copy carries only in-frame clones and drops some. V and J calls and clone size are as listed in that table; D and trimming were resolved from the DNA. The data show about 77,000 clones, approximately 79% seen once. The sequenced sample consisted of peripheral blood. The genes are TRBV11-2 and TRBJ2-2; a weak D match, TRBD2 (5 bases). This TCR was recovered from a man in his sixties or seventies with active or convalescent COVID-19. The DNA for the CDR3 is TGTGCCAGCAGCCCGGACTCAAACACCGGGGAGCTGTTTTTT. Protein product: CASSPDSNTGELFF. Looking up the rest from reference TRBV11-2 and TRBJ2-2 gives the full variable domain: EAGVAQSPRYKIIEKRQSVAFWCNPISGHATLYWYQQILGQGPKLLIQFQNNGVVDDSQLPKDRFSAERLKGVDSTLKIQPAKLEDSAVYLCASSPDSNTGELFFGEGSRLTVL.